The clone carrying this TCR beta chain showed up many times. Its antigen is as yet unknown. Time point specified: persistent/refractory GD, antithyroid drugs over 5 years with positive TRAb. Researchers made the TCR library from RNA that was extracted from PBMCs. This entry belongs to a study of regulatory T cells in long-lasting Graves disease. Turning to the study itself: The term persistent Graves' disease signified upward of 5 years on antithyroid drugs with positive TSH receptor antibodies. Study conclusions and caveats: The study found lower TCR diversity in persistent Graves' patients than in newly diagnosed ones.

Investigators prepared the TCR beta libraries by applying iRepertoire HTBI primers and Arm-PCR of CDR3 regions. TCRdb re-called the multiplex PCR reads through MiXCR, storing one row per CDR3 protein. The sample lists roughly 400,000 distinct CDR3 sequences, approximately 22% occurring once. This TCR derives from a female donor with Graves disease. The specimen was peripheral blood mononuclear cells (PBMCs), collected when the disease was refractory, from a patient treated with antithyroid drugs.

The chain's CDR3 is CATHDLAGGETQYF. The DNA of the CDR3 is TGTGCCACGCACGACTTAGCGGGAGGAGAGACCCAGTACTTC. The chain carries TRBV27 and TRBJ2-5, with 10 bases identical to TRBD2. The germline V gene has CDR1 MNHEY and CDR2 SMNVEV (reference sequence). V shed 10 bases and J 4 bases; nucleotides not matched to a gene: 9. The CDR3 extends over 14 amino acids.